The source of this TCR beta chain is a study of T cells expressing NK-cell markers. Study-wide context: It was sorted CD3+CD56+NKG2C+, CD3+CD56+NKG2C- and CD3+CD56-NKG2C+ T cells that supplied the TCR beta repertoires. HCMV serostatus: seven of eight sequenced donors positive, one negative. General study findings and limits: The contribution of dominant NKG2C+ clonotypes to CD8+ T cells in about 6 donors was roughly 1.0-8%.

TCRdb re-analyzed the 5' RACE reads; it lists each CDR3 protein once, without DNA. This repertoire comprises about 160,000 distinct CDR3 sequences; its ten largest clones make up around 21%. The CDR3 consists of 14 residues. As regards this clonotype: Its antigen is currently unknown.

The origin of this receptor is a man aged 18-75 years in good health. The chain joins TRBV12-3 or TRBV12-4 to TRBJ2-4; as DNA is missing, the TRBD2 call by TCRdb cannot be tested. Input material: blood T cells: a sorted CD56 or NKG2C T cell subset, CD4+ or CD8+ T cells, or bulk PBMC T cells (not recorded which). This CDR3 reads CASSSTRREAIQYF.